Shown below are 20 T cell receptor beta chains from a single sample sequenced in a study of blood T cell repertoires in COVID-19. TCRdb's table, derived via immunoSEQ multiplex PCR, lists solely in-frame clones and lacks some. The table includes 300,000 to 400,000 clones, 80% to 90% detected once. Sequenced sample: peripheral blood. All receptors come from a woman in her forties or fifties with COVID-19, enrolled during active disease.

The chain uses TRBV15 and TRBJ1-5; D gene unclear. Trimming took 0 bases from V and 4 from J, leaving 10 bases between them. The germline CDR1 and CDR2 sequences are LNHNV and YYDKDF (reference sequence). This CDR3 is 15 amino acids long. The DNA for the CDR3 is TGTGCCACCAGCAGAGATGAGGGATGGAATCAGCCCCAGCATTTT. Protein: CATSRDEGWNQPQHF.

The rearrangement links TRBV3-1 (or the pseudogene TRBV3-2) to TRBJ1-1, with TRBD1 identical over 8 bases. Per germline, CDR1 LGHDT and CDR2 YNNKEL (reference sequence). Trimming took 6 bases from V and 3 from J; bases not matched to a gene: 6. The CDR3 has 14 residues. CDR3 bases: TGTGCCAGCAGGCACAGGGGGTCGTACACTGAAGCTTTCTTT. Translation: CASRHRGSYTEAFF.

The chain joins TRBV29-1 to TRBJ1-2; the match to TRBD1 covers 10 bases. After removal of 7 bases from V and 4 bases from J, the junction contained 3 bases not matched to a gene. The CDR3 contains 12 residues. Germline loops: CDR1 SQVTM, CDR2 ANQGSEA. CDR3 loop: CSGGQGTYGYTF. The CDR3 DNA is TGCAGCGGGGGACAGGGGACCTATGGCTACACCTTC.

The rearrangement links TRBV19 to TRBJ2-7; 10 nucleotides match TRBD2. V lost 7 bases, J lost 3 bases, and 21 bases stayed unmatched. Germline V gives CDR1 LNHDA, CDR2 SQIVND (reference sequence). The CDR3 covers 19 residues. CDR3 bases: TGTGCCAGTACCGCACGGGGCCTAGCGGGAGAGGGCGGAGGCTACGAGCAGTACTTC. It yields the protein CASTARGLAGEGGGYEQYF.

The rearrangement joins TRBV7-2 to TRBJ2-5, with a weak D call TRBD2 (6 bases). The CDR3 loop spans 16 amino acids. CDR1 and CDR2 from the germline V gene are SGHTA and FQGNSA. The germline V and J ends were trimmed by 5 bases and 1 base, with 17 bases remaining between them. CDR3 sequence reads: CASSLSGGNIQETQYF. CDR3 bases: TGTGCCAGCAGCCTGTCGGGCGGGAATATCCAAGAGACCCAGTACTTC.

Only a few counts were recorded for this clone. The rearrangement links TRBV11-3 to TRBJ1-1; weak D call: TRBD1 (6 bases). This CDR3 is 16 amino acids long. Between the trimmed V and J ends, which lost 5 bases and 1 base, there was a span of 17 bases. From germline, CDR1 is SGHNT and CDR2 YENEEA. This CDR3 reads CASSQAGTGPNTEAFF. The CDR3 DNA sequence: TGTGCCAGCAGCCAGGCGGGTACAGGGCCGAACACTGAAGCTTTCTTT.

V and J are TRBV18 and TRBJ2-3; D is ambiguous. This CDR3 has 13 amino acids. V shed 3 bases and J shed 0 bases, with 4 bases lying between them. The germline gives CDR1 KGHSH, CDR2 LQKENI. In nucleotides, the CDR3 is TGTGCCAGCTCACCGTCTAGCACAGATACGCAGTATTTT. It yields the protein CASSPSSTDTQYF.

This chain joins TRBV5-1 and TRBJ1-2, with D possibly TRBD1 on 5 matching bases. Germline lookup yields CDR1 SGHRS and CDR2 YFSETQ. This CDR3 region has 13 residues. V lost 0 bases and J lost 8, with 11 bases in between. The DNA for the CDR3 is TGCGCCAGCAGCTTGGAGCCAGGGCGCGGCTACACCTTC. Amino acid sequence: CASSLEPGRGYTF.

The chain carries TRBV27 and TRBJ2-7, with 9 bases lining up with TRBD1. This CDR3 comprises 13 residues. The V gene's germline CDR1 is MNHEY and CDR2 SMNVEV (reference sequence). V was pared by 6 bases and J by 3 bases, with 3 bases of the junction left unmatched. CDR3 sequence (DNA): TGTGCCAGCAGGAGGGACAGGGTCTACGAGCAGTACTTC. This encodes CASRRDRVYEQYF.

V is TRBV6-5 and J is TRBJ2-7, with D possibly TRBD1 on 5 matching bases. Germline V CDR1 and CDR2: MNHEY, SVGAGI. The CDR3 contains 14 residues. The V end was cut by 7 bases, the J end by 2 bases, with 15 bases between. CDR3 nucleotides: TGTGCCAGCAACCTGCCGGACACAACCTACGAGCAGTACTTC. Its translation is CASNLPDTTYEQYF.

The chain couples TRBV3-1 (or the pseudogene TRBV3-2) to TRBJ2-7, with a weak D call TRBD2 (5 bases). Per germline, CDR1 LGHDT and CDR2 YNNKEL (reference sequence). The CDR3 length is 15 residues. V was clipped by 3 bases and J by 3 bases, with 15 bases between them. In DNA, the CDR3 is TGTGCCAGCAGCCAGCATCCCATCGGGGACTACGAGCAGTACTTC. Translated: CASSQHPIGDYEQYF.

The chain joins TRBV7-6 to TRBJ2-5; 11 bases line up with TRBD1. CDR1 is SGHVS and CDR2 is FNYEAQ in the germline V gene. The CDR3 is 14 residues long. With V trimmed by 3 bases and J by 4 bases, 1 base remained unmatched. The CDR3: CASSLGTGGETQYF. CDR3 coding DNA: TGTGCCAGCAGCTTGGGGACAGGGGGAGAGACCCAGTACTTC.

CDR3 in amino acids: CASSQNGGIRETQYF. CDR3 DNA sequence: TGTGCCAGCAGCCAGAATGGGGGGATACGAGAGACCCAGTACTTC. The gene calls are TRBV3-1 (or the pseudogene TRBV3-2) and TRBJ2-5; D perhaps matches TRBD2 (6 bases). This CDR3 spans 15 amino acids. V dropped 3 bases and J dropped 4 bases, with 15 bases sitting between them. Germline V CDR1 and CDR2: LGHDT, YNNKEL (reference sequence).

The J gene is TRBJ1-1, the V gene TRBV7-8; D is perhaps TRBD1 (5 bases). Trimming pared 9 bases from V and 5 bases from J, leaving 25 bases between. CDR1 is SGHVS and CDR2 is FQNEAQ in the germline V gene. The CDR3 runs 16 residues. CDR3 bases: TGTGCCAGTTCGCCCCGGGGGGTCCGTGGTGGGACTGAAGCTTTCTTT. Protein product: CASSPRGVRGGTEAFF.

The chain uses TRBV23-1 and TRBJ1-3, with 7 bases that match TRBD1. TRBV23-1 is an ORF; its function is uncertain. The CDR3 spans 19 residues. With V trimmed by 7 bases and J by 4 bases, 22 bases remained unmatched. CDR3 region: CASKRTGTDTLNVGNTIYF. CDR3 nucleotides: TGCGCCAGCAAACGGACCGGGACAGATACCCTAAATGTAGGAAACACCATATATTTT.

Written as DNA, the CDR3 is TGTGCCAGCAGCAAGGAAGCGACAGGGCTTCAGCCCCAGCATTTT. Protein sequence: CASSKEATGLQPQHF. V and J are TRBV7-2 and TRBJ1-5, with 7 bases matching TRBD1. The trim removed 5 bases at V and 6 bases at J, leaving 10 bases unmatched. This CDR3 is built from 15 residues. The V gene's germline CDR1 is SGHTA and CDR2 FQGNSA. The variable domain in full, completed from reference TRBV7-2 and TRBJ1-5, reads GAGVSQSPSNKVTEKGKDVELRCDPISGHTALYWYRQSLGQGLEFLIYFQGNSAPDKSGLPSDRFSAERTGGSVSTLTIQRTQQEDSAVYLCASSKEATGLQPQHFGDGTRLSIL.

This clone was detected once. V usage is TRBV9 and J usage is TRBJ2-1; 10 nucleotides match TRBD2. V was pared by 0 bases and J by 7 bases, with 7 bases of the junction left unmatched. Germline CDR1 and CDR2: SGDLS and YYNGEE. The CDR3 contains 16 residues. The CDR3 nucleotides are TGTGCCAGCAGCGTAGGCCTAGCGGGAGTGTATAATGAGCAGTTCTTC. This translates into CASSVGLAGVYNEQFF.

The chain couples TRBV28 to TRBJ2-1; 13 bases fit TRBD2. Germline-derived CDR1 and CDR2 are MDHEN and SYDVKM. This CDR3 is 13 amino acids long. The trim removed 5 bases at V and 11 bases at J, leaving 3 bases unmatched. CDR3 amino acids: CASSRTSGSKQFF. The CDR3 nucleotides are TGTGCCAGCAGTCGGACTAGCGGGAGTAAGCAGTTCTTC.

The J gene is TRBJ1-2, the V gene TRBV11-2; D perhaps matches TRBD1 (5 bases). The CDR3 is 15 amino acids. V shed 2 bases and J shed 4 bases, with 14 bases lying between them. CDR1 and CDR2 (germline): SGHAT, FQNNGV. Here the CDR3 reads CASSLKGPLGYGYTF. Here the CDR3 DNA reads TGTGCCAGCAGCTTAAAGGGGCCCCTGGGCTATGGCTACACCTTC.

The CDR3 reads CSVVGRGSRTIYF. Here the CDR3 DNA reads TGCAGCGTTGTGGGCAGGGGGTCCCGCACCATATATTTT. The J gene is TRBJ1-3, the V gene TRBV29-1; 7 nucleotides agree with TRBD1. This CDR3 has 13 amino acids. Per the germline V gene, CDR1 is SQVTM and CDR2 is ANQGSEA. The V and J ends lost 4 bases and 9 bases, in that order; junction bases with no gene match: 9.